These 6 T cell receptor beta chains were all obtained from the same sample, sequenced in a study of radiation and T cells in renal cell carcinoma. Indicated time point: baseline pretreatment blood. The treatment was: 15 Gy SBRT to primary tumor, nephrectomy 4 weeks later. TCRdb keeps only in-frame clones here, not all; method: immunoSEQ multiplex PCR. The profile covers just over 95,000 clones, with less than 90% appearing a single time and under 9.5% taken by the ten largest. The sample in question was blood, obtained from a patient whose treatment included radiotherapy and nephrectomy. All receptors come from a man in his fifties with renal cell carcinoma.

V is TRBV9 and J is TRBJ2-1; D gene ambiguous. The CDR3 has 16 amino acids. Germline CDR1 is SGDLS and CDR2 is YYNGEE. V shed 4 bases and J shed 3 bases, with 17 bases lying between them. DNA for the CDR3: TGTGCCAGCAGCCCCCGATGGGGTCCCAACTACAATGAGCAGTTCTTC. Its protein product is CASSPRWGPNYNEQFF.

The CDR3 region is CASSYLRWGEQFF. Here the CDR3 DNA reads TGCGCCAGCAGCTACCTTCGGTGGGGGGAGCAGTTCTTC. V gene TRBV5-1 combines with J gene TRBJ2-1; perhaps D is TRBD1 or TRBD2 (5 bases each). This CDR3 is built from 13 residues. The V and J ends lost 3 bases and 10 bases respectively, with 14 bases between them. The germline V gene encodes CDR1 SGHRS and CDR2 YFSETQ.

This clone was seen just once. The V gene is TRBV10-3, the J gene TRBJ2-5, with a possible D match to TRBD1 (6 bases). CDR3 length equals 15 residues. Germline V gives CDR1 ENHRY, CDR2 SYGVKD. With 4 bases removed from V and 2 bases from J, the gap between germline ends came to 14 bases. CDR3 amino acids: CAISAGQNLQETQYF. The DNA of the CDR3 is TGTGCCATCAGTGCCGGACAGAACCTACAAGAGACCCAGTACTTC.

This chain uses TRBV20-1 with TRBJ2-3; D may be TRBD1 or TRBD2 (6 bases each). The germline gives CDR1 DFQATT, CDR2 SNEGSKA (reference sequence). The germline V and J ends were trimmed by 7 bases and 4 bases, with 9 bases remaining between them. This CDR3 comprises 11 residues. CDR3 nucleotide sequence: TGCAGTGGGGGGGCATCAGATACGCAGTATTTT. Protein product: CSGGASDTQYF.

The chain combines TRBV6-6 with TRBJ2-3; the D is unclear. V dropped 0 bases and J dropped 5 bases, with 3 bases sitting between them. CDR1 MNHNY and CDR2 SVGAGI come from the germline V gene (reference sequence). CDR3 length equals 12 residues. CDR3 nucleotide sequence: TGTGCCAGCAGTTACTCAGGAGATACGCAGTATTTT. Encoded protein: CASSYSGDTQYF.

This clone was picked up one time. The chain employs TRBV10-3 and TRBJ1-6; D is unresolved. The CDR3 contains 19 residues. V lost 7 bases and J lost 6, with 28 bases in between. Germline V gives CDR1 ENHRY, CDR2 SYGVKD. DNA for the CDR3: TGTGCCATCATCCCTGAGCCCACCCCCCCCGTACTGTCTAATTCACCCCTCCACTTT. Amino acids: CAIIPEPTPPVLSNSPLHF.